In its sample, the clone carrying this T cell receptor beta chain was seen a few times. Its antigen remains unknown. The data stem from a study of T-cell reconstitution after alpha-beta-depleted transplantation in children. CDR3 length equals 14 residues. The V gene's germline CDR1 is SGHAT and CDR2 FQNNGV. Trimming stripped 4 bases from V and 4 bases from J, with 10 bases between. Study-level results: Reportedly, alpha-beta T cells present about two months post-transplant originated from several hundred expanded clones of graft origin. Newly made T cells mostly supplied T-cell counts and diversity one year after transplant. After transplant, high TCRbeta diversity at day 60 in some patients arose from surviving recipient T cells and thymic progenitors.

A library of TCRbeta sequences, prepared with unique molecular identifiers, was generated. TCRdb re-analysed the PCR reads in MiXCR, keeping a single row per CDR3 protein. Here the sample spans more than 200,000 distinct CDR3 sequences, more than 15% being singletons. The chain recombines TRBV11-2 with TRBJ2-2; no firm D call. This clonotype was obtained from a male patient between 2 and 15 years old who had a stem cell transplant for acute lymphoblastic leukemia, so the T cells may come from the graft donor. The sample was PBMCs, mostly from graft donor cells, taken 360 days after TCRalphabeta/CD19-depleted stem cell transplant. CDR3 region: CASSSQSGTGELFF. In DNA form, the CDR3 reads TGTGCCAGCAGCTCTCAGTCTGGCACCGGGGAGCTGTTTTTT.